Shown below are 13 T cell receptor beta chains from a single sample sequenced in a study of early T cells in non-severe SARS-CoV-2 infection. TCRdb re-analysed the 5' RACE reads in MiXCR, keeping a single row per CDR3 protein. The sample has roughly 53,000 distinct CDR3 sequences, about 10% seen once. The material was whole blood, obtained at baseline. These receptors were obtained from an adult who was a healthcare worker with PCR-confirmed SARS-CoV-2 infection or an uninfected control (not recorded which).

This clonotype was found a few times. V usage is TRBV14 and J usage is TRBJ2-7; tentative D call: TRBD2 (5 bases). CDR3 size: 15 residues. V was trimmed by 2 bases and J by 2 bases, leaving 13 bases between them. Germline assignment: CDR1 SGHDN and CDR2 FVKESK. The CDR3 here is CASSQLGLTAYEQYF. The CDR3 DNA follows: TGTGCCAGCAGCCAATTAGGACTTACCGCCTACGAGCAGTACTTC.

This clonotype showed up just a few times. The chain joins TRBV2 to TRBJ2-7, with TRBD2 identical over 7 bases. This CDR3 is built from 14 residues. The germline gives CDR1 SNHLY, CDR2 FYNNEI. V shed 8 bases, J shed 2 bases, and the junction held 9 bases outside the gene matches. CDR3 sequence: CASYGKAGAYEQYF. As DNA, the CDR3 is TGTGCCAGCTACGGAAAGGCGGGGGCCTACGAGCAGTACTTC.

This clonotype has a count of ten or more. The J gene is TRBJ2-3, the V gene TRBV4-1; D tentatively reads TRBD1 or TRBD2 (5 bases each). The V and J ends lost 4 bases and 0 bases respectively, with 14 bases between them. Germline values: CDR1 MGHRA, CDR2 YSYEKL. There are 16 residues in the CDR3. CDR3 nucleotides: TGCGCCAGCAGCCCCAGCCCGGGGCTAAGCACAGATACGCAGTATTTT. This codes for CASSPSPGLSTDTQYF.

This clonotype has only a few counts. The V call is TRBV6-6, the J call TRBJ2-7; D is perhaps TRBD1 (6 bases). This CDR3 has 13 amino acids. Per the germline V gene, CDR1 is MNHNY and CDR2 is SVGAGI (reference sequence). V was clipped by 7 bases and J by 0 bases, with 10 bases between them. CDR3 region: CASTGQTSYEQYF. The CDR3 DNA reads as TGTGCCAGCACCGGACAGACCTCCTACGAGCAGTACTTC.

This clonotype was recorded a few times. The CDR3 DNA sequence: TGTGCCAGCAGTCTCACCTACGGGACGCATGGCTACACCTTC. Amino acid sequence: CASSLTYGTHGYTF. This chain joins TRBV27 and TRBJ1-2; tentative D call: TRBD1 (5 bases). CDR1 and CDR2 (germline): MNHEY, SMNVEV (reference sequence). The CDR3 sequence is 14 residues long. V lost 5 bases and J lost 6, with 16 bases in between.

The chain is built from TRBV5-4 and TRBJ1-4; unclear D gene. Germline CDR1 and CDR2: SGHNT and YYREEE (reference sequence). The CDR3 extends over 15 amino acids. Between the trimmed V and J ends, which lost 4 bases and 0 bases, there was a span of 10 bases. This CDR3 reads CASSPTVATNEKLFF. CDR3 nucleotides: TGTGCCAGCAGCCCGACCGTTGCAACTAATGAAAAACTGTTTTTT.

In this sample, this clonotype turned up many times. The V gene is TRBV20-1, the J gene TRBJ2-1, with 10 positions matching TRBD2. CDR3 length equals 13 residues. Trimming at V came to 5 bases and at J to 9 bases, leaving 7 bases not matched to a gene. CDR1 is DFQATT, CDR2 SNEGSKA, per germline (reference sequence). This CDR3 is CSAGPSGRREQFF. DNA of the CDR3: TGCAGTGCTGGTCCTAGCGGGAGACGTGAGCAGTTCTTC.

The V gene is TRBV6-6, the J gene TRBJ1-3; no reliable D call. V dropped 6 bases and J dropped 0 bases, with 9 bases sitting between them. The CDR3 is made up of 14 amino acids. CDR1 MNHNY and CDR2 SVGAGI come from the germline V gene (reference sequence). CDR3 region: CASSQGSSGNTIYF. CDR3 sequence (DNA): TGTGCCAGCAGCCAAGGGAGCTCTGGAAACACCATATATTTT.

This rearrangement joins TRBV19 to TRBJ2-7; TRBD2 matches 7 bases. Per the germline V gene, CDR1 is LNHDA and CDR2 is SQIVND (reference sequence). With V trimmed by 6 bases and J by 4 bases, 9 bases remained unmatched. The CDR3 consists of 14 residues. The CDR3: CASRVRSSGYEQYF. The CDR3 nucleotides read TGTGCCAGTAGGGTCCGGTCTAGCGGTTACGAGCAGTACTTC.

There are many counts of this clonotype. The chain employs TRBV7-8 and TRBJ2-1, with 11 bases that match TRBD2. In germline, CDR1 is SGHVS, CDR2 FQNEAQ. Trimming at V came to 4 bases and at J to 0 bases, leaving 5 bases not matched to a gene. The CDR3 is 17 amino acids. The CDR3 nucleotides read TGTGCCAGCAGCTCATCGACTAGCGGGGTCTCCTACAATGAGCAGTTCTTC. This codes for CASSSSTSGVSYNEQFF.

The chain combines TRBV29-1 with TRBJ1-2, with a weak D call TRBD1 (5 bases). The germline V gene encodes CDR1 SQVTM and CDR2 ANQGSEA. The CDR3 is 13 residues long. V shed 3 bases and J shed 3 bases, with 11 bases lying between them. The CDR3 reads CSVDPGTDYGYTF. Here the CDR3 DNA reads TGCAGCGTTGACCCAGGGACGGACTATGGCTACACCTTC.

V usage is TRBV20-1 and J usage is TRBJ2-3; TRBD2 matches 13 bases. Losses at the gene ends were 3 bases for V and 4 bases for J; bases not matched to a gene: 10. This CDR3 has 17 residues. The germline V gene has CDR1 DFQATT and CDR2 SNEGSKA (reference sequence). The CDR3, as DNA: TGCAGTGCTAGGAGTTCACTAGCGGGGGGGCCGGCAGATACGCAGTATTTT. This gives the protein CSARSSLAGGPADTQYF.

The chain has TRBV3-1 and TRBJ2-3; the D is unclear. Trimming took off 5 bases at V and 9 bases at J, with 15 bases between the two ends. The CDR3 is 13 amino acids. Germline V CDR1 and CDR2: LGHDT, YNNKEL (reference sequence). The CDR3 DNA is TGTGCCAGCAGCTTCGGGTACCCGAGGACGCAGTATTTT. Its protein is CASSFGYPRTQYF.